This T cell receptor beta chain came from a study of T-cell reconstitution after alpha-beta-depleted transplantation in children (TCRdb year 2016). In terms of the full investigation: Using TCR repertoire profiling, the study followed T-cell immune reconstitution in a quantitative way in children after TCRalphabeta/CD19-depleted allogeneic hematopoietic cell transplantation. Findings and caveats that apply to the study as a whole: The apparently early alphabetaT-cell count recovery about two months after transplant was reportedly dependent on only several hundred rapidly expanded clones derived from non-depleted graft cells. The frequencies of hyperexpanded clones fell over the following months, and after one year, T-cell counts and TCRbeta diversity were mostly attributed to newly produced T cells. In some patients, the high TCRbeta diversity seen at day 60 was put down to recipient T cells and intrathymic progenitors that had survived conditioning.

Trimming takes 1 base off V and 0 bases off J; junction bases not matched to a gene: 10. The CDR3 sequence holds 19 residues, the cysteine and phenylalanine included. CDR3 DNA only is kept here, 57 bases in frame from base 1. CDR1 and CDR2, per the germline V gene, are SGHRS and YFSETQ. This specimen's treatment or condition label, interpreted: allogeneic hematopoietic cell transplantation with graft depleted of TCRalphabeta T cells and CD19 B cells. The children who served as transplant recipients had been given grafts of TCRalphabeta/CD19-depleted allogeneic hematopoietic cells. Library generation was performed with PCR. Reads for this sample came from an Illumina HiSeq 2500. TCR library preparation used molecular barcoding, with unique molecular identifiers applied to normalize quantification of the TCRbeta repertoire. The public reads were quality trimmed at Q25 with fastp and then assembled into clones with MiXCR by TCRdb, keeping productive beta chains. A single entry per CDR3 protein holds the most common genes and DNA from its merged rows. Recorded for this sample are about 200,000 distinct CDR3 sequences; about 7% of them occurred a single time. The ten largest clonotypes hold 5.5% of the sample.

A few counts support this clonotype. Its target antigen remains unknown. No base quality values were provided; no much bigger clone lies one nucleotide off. This receptor chain uses TRBV5-1 and TRBJ2-1; TRBD2 aligns with 10 central bases. The sequence came from a boy aged 2 to 10 with acute lymphoblastic leukemia, due to receive a stem cell transplant. The sample was PBMCs, taken before TCRalphabeta/CD19-depleted stem cell transplant. The CDR3 region has the sequence CASSLQVTAGGSSYNEQFF. The DNA sequence reads TGCGCCAGCAGCTTGCAAGTAACAGCGGGAGGGAGCTCCTACAATGAGCAGTTCTTC.